Given below is one T cell receptor beta chain in context. The ends lost 0 bases at V and 2 bases at J; junction bases unmatched: 3. Germline assignment: CDR1 KGHSH and CDR2 LQKENI. The CDR3 contains 15 residues. Profiling relied on immunoSEQ multiplex PCR, and the TCRdb table lists in-frame clones only, not all of them. Altogether 220,000 or so clones are present, 90% to 95% being singletons, with the ten largest covering 0.8% to 1.2%. The sample comes from a study of cytomegalovirus exposure and HLA in healthy donors. The donors were members of the validation cohort comprising about 120 subjects, separate from the approximately 630-subject first cohort.

Material: PBMCs. The receptor's source is a woman between 18 and 30 years old in good health and CMV-seronegative. The chain uses TRBV18 and TRBJ2-7; 8 bases fit TRBD1. Written as DNA, the CDR3 is TGTGCCAGCTCACCACCCTCCAGGGGGCCCTACGAGCAGTACTTC. Translated: CASSPPSRGPYEQYF.